These T cell receptor beta chains were read from a single sample in a study of blood T cells in healthy people across ages. TCRdb passed the 5' RACE reads through MiXCR, listing each CDR3 protein once. This sample has approximately 700,000 distinct CDR3 sequences, with about 30% found just once. The sequenced material came from blood. The receptors were gathered from a woman aged 80 or older in good health. The CDR3 runs from the conserved cysteine through the conserved F or W. A D gene is named only where the DNA matches it firmly. Size values are once, few and many counts, or a class for expanded clones, and some rows have none.

v_call	clone_size	d_call	j_call	cdr3_aa	cdr3_nt
TRBV20-1	-	-	TRBJ1-1	CSARRTEAFF	TGCAGTGCTAGACGCACTGAAGCTTTCTTT
TRBV7-2	-	-	TRBJ1-2	CASSQGFNYGYTF	TGTGCCAGCAGCCAGGGATTTAACTATGGCTACACCTTC
TRBV11-2	-	-	TRBJ1-6	CASSLEAGWGPPLHF	TGTGCCAGCAGCTTAGAGGCAGGGTGGGGTCCACCCCTCCACTTT
TRBV7-3	-	-	TRBJ1-1	CASSLRHRNPGTEAFF	TGTGCCAGCAGCCTCCGCCACAGGAACCCGGGGACTGAAGCTTTCTTT
TRBV27	many	-	TRBJ2-1	CASSLDGFSYNEQFF	TGTGCCAGCAGTTTAGATGGTTTCTCCTACAATGAGCAGTTCTTC
TRBV20-1	-	TRBD1	TRBJ2-7	CSATTGGRTYEQYF	TGCAGTGCTACAACAGGGGGTCGAACCTACGAGCAGTACTTC
TRBV6-5	-	-	TRBJ1-2	CAVKVSPYGYTF	TGTGCCGTCAAAGTGAGCCCCTATGGCTACACCTTC
TRBV7-2	few	-	TRBJ2-2	CASSLGGATGELFF	TGTGCCAGCAGTTTAGGAGGAGCCACCGGGGAGCTGTTTTTT
TRBV29-1	-	-	TRBJ1-5	CSVQAGGNQPQHF	TGCAGCGTTCAAGCAGGCGGGAATCAGCCCCAGCATTTT
TRBV20-1	many	TRBD2	TRBJ2-3	CSVRLAGTDTQYF	TGCAGTGTCCGGCTAGCGGGCACAGATACGCAGTATTTT
TRBV3-1	many	-	TRBJ2-5	CASSQGPGNQETQYF	TGTGCCAGCAGCCAAGGTCCGGGAAACCAAGAGACCCAGTACTTC
TRBV12-3/TRBV12-4	-	-	TRBJ2-3	CASSLHGERADMQYF	TGTGCCAGCAGTTTACATGGGGAGAGAGCAGATATGCAGTATTTT
TRBV4-2	many	TRBD1	TRBJ1-2	CASSQDRDRGPGYTF	TGTGCCAGCAGCCAAGATCGAGACAGGGGGCCTGGCTACACCTTC
TRBV30	many	-	TRBJ1-2	CAWSVLRQGPNYGYTF	TGTGCCTGGAGTGTACTCCGGCAGGGCCCAAACTATGGCTACACCTTC
TRBV5-1	many	TRBD1	TRBJ2-2	CASSLMTGSNGELFF	TGCGCCAGCAGCTTGATGACAGGGTCTAACGGGGAGCTGTTTTTT
TRBV10-3	-	TRBD1	TRBJ1-3	CAISDPGQGVSGNTIYF	TGTGCCATCAGTGACCCCGGACAGGGCGTCTCTGGAAACACCATATATTTT
TRBV15	-	TRBD2	TRBJ2-2	CATSRDSGGGLTGELFF	TGTGCCACCAGCAGAGATTCTGGCGGGGGGTTAACCGGGGAGCTGTTTTTT
TRBV6-1	-	TRBD2	TRBJ2-5	CASSDVWTSGGNKQYF	TGTGCCAGCAGTGACGTCTGGACTAGCGGGGGAAATAAGCAGTACTTC
TRBV10-3	-	-	TRBJ1-2	CDIGESRGTYGYTF	TGTGACATCGGTGAGTCGAGGGGGACCTATGGCTACACCTTC
TRBV20-1	-	-	TRBJ2-2	CSGRGGNTGELFF	TGCAGTGGCCGTGGAGGAAACACCGGGGAGCTGTTTTTT
TRBV20-1	many	TRBD2	TRBJ2-1	CSAPLAGDRANEQFF	TGCAGTGCCCCGCTAGCGGGGGACCGGGCCAATGAGCAGTTCTTC
TRBV3-1	few	-	TRBJ1-1	CASSLPGGRTEAFF	TGTGCCAGCAGCCTCCCCGGGGGTCGGACTGAAGCTTTCTTT
TRBV5-1	many	TRBD1	TRBJ2-3	CASSLTGGGSDTQYF	TGCGCCAGCAGCTTGACAGGGGGCGGATCAGATACGCAGTATTTT
TRBV24-1	-	-	TRBJ1-1	CATSVLQASTGRDDTEAFF	TGTGCCACCAGTGTCCTGCAGGCGTCGACGGGCAGGGATGACACTGAAGCTTTCTTT
TRBV6-2/TRBV6-3	-	TRBD1	TRBJ2-3	CASSFNRDRLTDTQYF	TGTGCCAGCAGTTTCAACCGGGACAGGCTAACAGATACGCAGTATTTT
TRBV5-1	-	-	TRBJ1-2	CASSLVADPIYGYTF	TGCGCCAGCAGCTTGGTGGCGGACCCCATCTATGGCTACACCTTC
TRBV21-1	many	-	TRBJ1-2	CASSLGGTGDNYGYTF	TGTGCCAGCAGCCTTGGCGGAACAGGGGATAACTATGGCTACACCTTC
TRBV11-2	many	-	TRBJ2-3	CASSPVADTQYF	TGTGCCAGCAGCCCCGTGGCAGATACGCAGTATTTT
TRBV2	-	-	TRBJ2-5	CASRPPNLAEQYF	TGTGCCAGCAGGCCCCCTAACCTTGCGGAGCAGTACTTC
TRBV5-1	-	TRBD1	TRBJ2-3	CASSLGPGQTDTQYF	TGCGCCAGCAGCTTGGGTCCGGGACAGACAGATACGCAGTATTTT
TRBV20-1	few	-	TRBJ2-2	CSASSTGAINTGELFF	TGCAGTGCTAGCTCGACAGGTGCCATTAACACCGGGGAGCTGTTTTTT
TRBV20-1	many	-	TRBJ1-6	CSAREGSRFGGSPLHF	TGCAGTGCTAGAGAAGGTTCCAGGTTCGGGGGTTCACCCCTCCACTTT
TRBV7-3	-	-	TRBJ2-6	CANGTAGANVLTF	TGTGCCAACGGGACCGCGGGGGCCAACGTCCTGACTTTC
TRBV7-9	few	-	TRBJ1-2	CASSFSRDGYTF	TGTGCCAGCAGCTTTTCACGGGATGGCTACACCTTC
TRBV9	-	-	TRBJ2-3	CASSVEAATLTDTQYF	TGTGCCAGCAGCGTAGAAGCGGCTACCCTCACAGATACGCAGTATTTT
TRBV11-2	-	-	TRBJ2-5	CASTPGPTQETQYF	TGTGCCAGCACCCCGGGGCCTACCCAAGAGACCCAGTACTTC
TRBV20-1	few	TRBD2	TRBJ2-5	CSAKVPSGGLQETQYF	TGCAGTGCAAAAGTGCCTAGCGGGGGACTGCAAGAGACCCAGTACTTC
TRBV20-1	many	-	TRBJ2-5	CSAKEEGQRQETQYF	TGCAGTGCCAAAGAGGAAGGACAGCGCCAAGAGACCCAGTACTTC
TRBV20-1	-	-	TRBJ2-1	CSAEGSSYNEQFF	TGCAGTGCTGAGGGGTCTAGCTACAATGAGCAGTTCTTC
TRBV12-3/TRBV12-4	-	-	TRBJ2-7	CAGSRGTYEQYF	TGTGCCGGCAGCCGGGGCACGTACGAGCAGTACTTC